One sample yielded the 17 T cell receptor beta chains listed below, sequenced in a study of blood T cell repertoires in COVID-19. Sequencing used immunoSEQ multiplex PCR; TCRdb keeps in-frame clones, though not all of them. The top ten clones hold approximately 5% of a sample with 250,000 to 400,000 clones, under 90% of them seen once. Sequencing was carried out using PBMCs or T cells enriched from blood (not recorded which). Receptors were obtained from a man aged 60-69 years who had recovered from COVID-19.

The sample holds a few counts of this clone. The chain joins TRBV6-5 to TRBJ1-5, with 7 bases identical to TRBD1. The germline V gene has CDR1 MNHEY and CDR2 SVGAGI. The J segment lost 3 bases and the V segment lost 1 base, leaving 3 bases of the junction unmatched. The CDR3 extends over 15 amino acids. In DNA form, the CDR3 reads TGTGCCAGCAGTTACTTAGGGGGCCCCAATCAGCCCCAGCATTTT. Translated, it gives CASSYLGGPNQPQHF.

The rearrangement uses TRBV24-1 and TRBJ2-6, with 12 positions matching TRBD1. CDR3 length: 18 amino acids. The germline V gene has CDR1 KGHDR and CDR2 SFDVKD. V was pared by 3 bases and J by 6 bases, with 8 bases of the junction left unmatched. The CDR3 coding sequence is TGTGCCACCAGTGATGCCATCGGGACAGGGGGCAAGGCCAACGTCCTGACTTTC. Translation: CATSDAIGTGGKANVLTF.

In regard to this clone: Within the sample, other DNA sequences also encode this same CDR3. This rearrangement joins TRBV6-5 to TRBJ2-7; 7 nucleotides align to TRBD1. The CDR3 totals 16 residues. J gave up 1 base and V 0 bases, and 6 bases lay outside the gene matches. Germline V CDR1 and CDR2: MNHEY, SVGAGI. The CDR3 reads CASSYSRAGGSYEQYF. DNA of the CDR3: TGTGCCAGCAGTTACTCGCGGGCAGGGGGTTCCTACGAGCAGTACTTC.

The J gene is TRBJ1-3, the V gene TRBV5-4; D remains ambiguous. The CDR3 runs to 14 residues. Germline CDR1 reads SGHNT; CDR2 reads YYREEE (reference sequence). Trimming stripped 4 bases from V and 4 bases from J, with 12 bases between. The CDR3 DNA sequence: TGTGCCAGCAGCCGAGGAGTTTCGGGAAACACCATATATTTT. Protein: CASSRGVSGNTIYF.

The chain carries TRBV5-6 and TRBJ2-3, with 7 bases fitting TRBD2. J lost 9 bases, V lost 4 bases, and 8 bases had no gene match. The CDR3 runs 13 residues. Germline lookup yields CDR1 SGHDT and CDR2 YYEEEE. The CDR3 here is CASSTSGGWTQYF. As DNA, the CDR3 is TGTGCCAGCAGCACGTCGGGAGGATGGACGCAGTATTTT.

Turning to this clone: The sample contains more than one DNA sequence encoding this CDR3. The chain recombines TRBV9 with TRBJ2-1, with D tentatively TRBD2 (5 bases). V was shortened by 0 bases and J by 0 bases, with 7 bases between the two germline ends. CDR1 SGDLS and CDR2 YYNGEE come from the germline V gene. CDR3 size: 15 residues. CDR3 loop: CASSVVGSSYNEQFF. The CDR3 DNA sequence: TGTGCCAGCAGCGTAGTGGGGAGCTCCTACAATGAGCAGTTCTTC.

The chain couples TRBV28 to TRBJ1-5, with TRBD1 as a possible D gene (5 bases). CDR1 MDHEN and CDR2 SYDVKM come from the germline V gene. This CDR3 region has 14 residues. The ends were cut back, 4 bases at V and 11 bases at J, with 18 bases in the middle. The CDR3 DNA reads as TGTGCCAGCAGTTCTTATCTCAGGGCACGGGCCCAGCATTTT. Protein sequence: CASSSYLRARAQHF. The whole variable domain, remainder taken from reference TRBV28 and TRBJ1-5, is DVKVTQSSRYLVKRTGEKVFLECVQDMDHENMFWYRQDPGLGLRLIYFSYDVKMKEKGDIPEGYSVSREKKERFSLILESASTNQTSMYLCASSSYLRARAQHFGDGTRLSIL.

This chain uses TRBV25-1 with TRBJ2-1, with TRBD1 matching over 10 bases. The CDR3 totals 16 residues. Germline CDR1 MGHDK, CDR2 SYGVNS. Trimming took 6 bases from V and 1 from J; bases not matched to a gene: 6. The CDR3 loop reads CASSPRTGGSYNEQFF. The CDR3 DNA is TGTGCCAGCAGCCCTCGGACAGGGGGGTCCTACAATGAGCAGTTCTTC.

J is TRBJ1-3 and V is TRBV20-1; D is uncertain. Germline V gene lookup returns CDR1 DFQATT and CDR2 SNEGSKA (reference sequence). Trimming removed 3 bases at V and 3 bases at J, with 9 bases between. The CDR3 sequence is 13 residues long. The CDR3 DNA reads TGCAGTGCTAGTGTTCTAGGTGGAAACACCATATATTTT. The encoded protein is CSASVLGGNTIYF.

About this clone itself: The junction differs from germline at one of its ends, possibly a read error. This chain links TRBV7-2 with TRBJ2-2, with D possibly TRBD2 on 6 matching bases. The CDR3 totals 14 residues. CDR1 SGHTA and CDR2 FQGNSA come from the germline V gene. The CDR3 bases are TGTGCCAGCAGCCTTAGCAGGCCCACCGGGGAGGTGTTTTTT. Protein sequence: CASSLSRPTGEVFF.

This chain links TRBV4-1 with TRBJ2-1, with 8 positions matching TRBD2. J gave up 2 bases and V 3 bases, and 6 bases lay outside the gene matches. CDR3 size: 16 residues. CDR1 and CDR2 from the germline V gene are MGHRA and YSYEKL. The CDR3 coding sequence is TGCGCCAGCAGCCAGGCCTTAGCGGGACCCTACAATGAGCAGTTCTTC. It specifies CASSQALAGPYNEQFF.

The genes are TRBV6-5 and TRBJ1-2, with TRBD1 identical over 9 bases. Per the germline V gene, CDR1 is MNHEY and CDR2 is SVGAGI. The V and J ends lost 8 bases and 3 bases, in that order; junction bases with no gene match: 7. The CDR3 has 14 residues. The CDR3 sequence is CASGKQGADYGYTF. The CDR3 DNA follows: TGTGCCAGCGGAAAACAGGGGGCCGACTATGGCTACACCTTC.

The gene calls are TRBV24-1 and TRBJ2-1, with 8 positions matching TRBD1. Trimming took 1 base from V and 6 from J; bases not matched to a gene: 1. This CDR3 is built from 14 residues. Germline V gene data show CDR1 as KGHDR and CDR2 as SFDVKD. This CDR3 is CATSDFTGGNEQFF. Here the CDR3 DNA reads TGTGCCACCAGTGATTTCACAGGGGGCAATGAGCAGTTCTTC.

The chain has TRBV29-1 and TRBJ2-1, with 7 nucleotides matching TRBD2. CDR3 size: 14 residues. V lost 4 bases and J lost 9; bases outside the gene matches: 12. Germline loops: CDR1 SQVTM, CDR2 ANQGSEA. The chain's CDR3 is CSVVDGIPGGEQFF. The CDR3 nucleotides are TGCAGCGTTGTTGACGGCATCCCGGGGGGTGAGCAGTTCTTC.

V and J are TRBV29-1 and TRBJ1-3; 10 nucleotides line up with TRBD1. The V and J ends lost 6 bases and 2 bases, in that order; junction bases with no gene match: 4. The CDR3 spans 14 residues. The germline gives CDR1 SQVTM, CDR2 ANQGSEA. CDR3 amino acids: CSVSGQGAGNTIYF. The CDR3, as DNA: TGCAGCGTCTCCGGACAGGGGGCTGGAAACACCATATATTTT.

The chain has TRBV29-1 and TRBJ1-1; D not resolved. CDR1 is SQVTM, CDR2 ANQGSEA, per germline. The V and J ends lost 6 bases and 1 base respectively, with 12 bases between them. The CDR3 sequence is 13 residues long. CDR3 bases: TGCAGCGTCCAAGAAAGAGGGAACACTGAAGCTTTCTTT. Translating gives CSVQERGNTEAFF.

V gene TRBV5-1 combines with J gene TRBJ1-6; TRBD1 is a possible D gene (6 bases). V lost 4 bases and J 6 bases, leaving 11 bases between the germline ends. The CDR3 has 14 amino acids. Germline V lookup: CDR1 SGHRS, CDR2 YFSETQ. CDR3 in DNA: TGCGCCAGCAGCGTCAACAGGGCTAATTCACCCCTCCACTTT. This encodes CASSVNRANSPLHF.